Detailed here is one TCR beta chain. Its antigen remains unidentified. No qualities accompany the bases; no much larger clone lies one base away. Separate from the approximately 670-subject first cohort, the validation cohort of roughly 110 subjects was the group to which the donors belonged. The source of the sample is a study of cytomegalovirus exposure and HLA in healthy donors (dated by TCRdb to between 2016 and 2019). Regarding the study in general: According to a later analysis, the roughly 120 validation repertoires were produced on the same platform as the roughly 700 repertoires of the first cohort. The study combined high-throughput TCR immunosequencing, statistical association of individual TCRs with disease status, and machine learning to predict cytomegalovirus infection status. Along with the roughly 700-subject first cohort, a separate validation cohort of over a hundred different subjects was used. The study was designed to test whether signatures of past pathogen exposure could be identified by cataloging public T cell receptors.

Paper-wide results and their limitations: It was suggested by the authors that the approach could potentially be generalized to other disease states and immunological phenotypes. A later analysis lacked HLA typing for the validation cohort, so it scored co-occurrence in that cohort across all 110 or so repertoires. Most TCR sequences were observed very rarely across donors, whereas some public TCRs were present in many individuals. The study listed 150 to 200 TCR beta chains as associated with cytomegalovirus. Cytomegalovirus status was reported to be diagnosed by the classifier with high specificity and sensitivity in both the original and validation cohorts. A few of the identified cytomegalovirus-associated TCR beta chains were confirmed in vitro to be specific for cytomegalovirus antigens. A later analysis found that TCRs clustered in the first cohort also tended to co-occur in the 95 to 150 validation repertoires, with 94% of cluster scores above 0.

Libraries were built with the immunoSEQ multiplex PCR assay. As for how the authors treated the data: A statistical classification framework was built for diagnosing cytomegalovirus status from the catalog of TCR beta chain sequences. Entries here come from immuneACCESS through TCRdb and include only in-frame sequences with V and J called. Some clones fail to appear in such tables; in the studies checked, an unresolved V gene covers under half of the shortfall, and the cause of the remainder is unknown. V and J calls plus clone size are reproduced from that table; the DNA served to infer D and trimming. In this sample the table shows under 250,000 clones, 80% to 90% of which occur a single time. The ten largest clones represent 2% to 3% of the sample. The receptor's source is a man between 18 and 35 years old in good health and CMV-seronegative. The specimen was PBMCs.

The CDR3 region reads CASSQTGGSEKLFF. The sequenced DNA is TGTGCCAGCAGCCAGACAGGGGGAAGTGAAAAACTGTTTTTT. This sequence uses TRBV4-2 and TRBJ1-4, with 9 middle bases fitting TRBD1. The CDR3 contains 14 residues, cysteine and phenylalanine counted. Only the CDR3 region is kept as DNA, spanning 42 bases read in frame from base 1. CDR1 LGHNA and CDR2 YNFKEQ are derived from the germline V gene. V trim: 3 bases; J trim: 7 bases; unmatched bases: 3.